The 27 T cell receptor beta chains in this list originate from one sample, sequenced in a study of cytotoxic CD8 clonotypes in ibrutinib-treated CLL. Some clones are missing from TCRdb's copy, which holds only in-frame ones; the method was immunoSEQ multiplex PCR. The sample lists about 140,000 clones, 70% to 90% occurring once. Sequenced here: PBMCs, sampled after 36 months of ibrutinib treatment. These receptors all stem from a human donor with chronic lymphocytic leukemia.

This clone was observed a single time. The chain couples TRBV6-6 to TRBJ2-7, with 11 nucleotides matching TRBD1. The CDR3 is made up of 15 amino acids. Germline trimming cut 0 bases from V and 3 bases from J; bases unmatched to any gene: 1. CDR1 and CDR2 (germline): MNHNY, SVGAGI (reference sequence). The CDR3, as DNA: TGTGCCAGCAGTTACTCGGGACAGGGGGGCTACGAGCAGTACTTC. This codes for CASSYSGQGGYEQYF.

The gene calls are TRBV18 and TRBJ2-5; D uncertain. The CDR3 has 14 residues. Germline V gives CDR1 KGHSH, CDR2 LQKENI. Between the trimmed V and J ends, which lost 2 bases and 4 bases, there was a span of 11 bases. This CDR3 is CASSPISGPETQYF. CDR3 sequence (DNA): TGTGCCAGCTCACCAATTTCGGGCCCAGAGACCCAGTACTTC.

This sequence joins TRBV5-1 and TRBJ2-5; 10 bases map to TRBD2. V was clipped by 2 bases and J by 0 bases; unmatched bases: 7. The CDR3 runs 17 residues. CDR1 is SGHRS and CDR2 is YFSETQ in the germline V gene. CDR3 residues: CASSLLGLARHQETQYF. DNA of the CDR3: TGCGCCAGCAGCTTATTGGGACTAGCGAGGCACCAAGAGACCCAGTACTTC.

The chain couples TRBV11-2 to TRBJ1-2; 8 bases fit TRBD1. V shed 0 bases, J shed 5 bases, and the junction held 5 bases outside the gene matches. CDR3 length: 15 residues. Germline-derived CDR1 and CDR2 are SGHAT and FQNNGV. The CDR3: CASSLDIRGPYGYTF. The DNA of the CDR3 is TGTGCCAGCAGCTTAGATATCAGGGGGCCGTATGGCTACACCTTC.

The rearrangement uses TRBV19 and TRBJ2-5, with a possible D match to TRBD1 (5 bases). The germline CDR1 and CDR2 sequences are LNHDA and SQIVND (reference sequence). Trimming removed 5 bases from V and 4 bases from J, with 11 bases in between. This CDR3 has 13 residues. CDR3 DNA sequence: TGTGCCAGTAGTTCCAGGGCAACAGAGACCCAGTACTTC. It encodes CASSSRATETQYF.

This chain connects TRBV7-9 to TRBJ2-3, with D possibly being TRBD1 or TRBD2 (5 bases each). The germline gives CDR1 SEHNR, CDR2 FQNEAQ (reference sequence). The CDR3 is 15 residues long. V lost 0 bases and J lost 2, with 9 bases in between. The CDR3 sequence: CASSLALGTTDTQYF. The CDR3 coding sequence is TGTGCCAGCAGCTTAGCGCTCGGGACCACAGATACGCAGTATTTT.

The V call is TRBV19, the J call TRBJ2-1; D unclear. The CDR3 loop spans 12 amino acids. Trimming removed 1 base from V and 9 bases from J, with 7 bases in between. The germline CDR1 and CDR2 sequences are LNHDA and SQIVND (reference sequence). Here the CDR3 reads CASSIVPTEQFF. The CDR3 nucleotides are TGTGCCAGTAGTATAGTCCCCACTGAGCAGTTCTTC.

The DNA of the CDR3 is TGTGCCAGCAGCGGGTCGCGACAACAGGGATTACATGGCTACACCTTC. It yields the protein CASSGSRQQGLHGYTF. This rearrangement joins TRBV7-2 to TRBJ1-2, with D possibly being TRBD1 (6 bases). With 5 bases removed from V and 6 bases from J, the gap between germline ends came to 22 bases. Germline CDR1 reads SGHTA; CDR2 reads FQGNSA. CDR3 size: 16 residues.

This chain uses TRBV6-5 with TRBJ2-7; 9 nucleotides align to TRBD2. V lost 0 bases and J lost 2; bases outside the gene matches: 5. The CDR3 spans 16 residues. Germline values: CDR1 MNHEY, CDR2 SVGAGI. The chain's CDR3 is CASSYSSGSLTYEQYF. In DNA form, the CDR3 reads TGTGCCAGCAGTTACTCTAGCGGGAGCCTCACCTACGAGCAGTACTTC.

This chain connects TRBV5-1 to TRBJ2-7; TRBD1 is a possible D gene (5 bases). Germline CDR1 SGHRS, CDR2 YFSETQ. Trimming cost V 4 bases and J 5 bases, with 16 bases left between them. The CDR3 length is 14 residues. The CDR3 nucleotides are TGCGCCAGCAGCCCAGGACACTCCGGCCACGAGCAGTACTTC. Protein product: CASSPGHSGHEQYF.

The chain uses TRBV27 and TRBJ1-4, with TRBD1 identical over 7 bases. V was pared by 2 bases and J by 12 bases, with 6 bases of the junction left unmatched. Germline-derived CDR1 and CDR2 are MNHEY and SMNVEV (reference sequence). The CDR3 runs to 13 residues. CDR3 nucleotides: TGTGCCAGCAGTTTAACAGGGGCTTCGGAACTGTTTTTT. Protein product: CASSLTGASELFF.

This CDR3 reads CASSRLDSYEQYF. The CDR3 region has the DNA TGTGCCAGCAGTCGACTGGATTCCTACGAGCAGTACTTC. V gene TRBV28 combines with J gene TRBJ2-7; the D is unclear. Germline values: CDR1 MDHEN, CDR2 SYDVKM. V was clipped by 5 bases and J by 1 base, with 9 bases between them. This CDR3 contains 13 residues.

The chain carries TRBV5-1 and TRBJ1-1; no firm D call. V gave up 0 bases and J gave up 3 bases, with 12 bases separating them. The germline CDR1 and CDR2 sequences are SGHRS and YFSETQ. The CDR3 runs 15 residues. The CDR3 protein is CASSLVGMWDTEAFF. The CDR3 nucleotides read TGCGCCAGCAGCTTGGTAGGGATGTGGGACACTGAAGCTTTCTTT.

The chain joins TRBV19 to TRBJ2-3, with D possibly being TRBD2 (6 bases). V lost 6 bases to trimming and J lost 5 bases, with 15 bases between them. CDR1 LNHDA and CDR2 SQIVND come from the germline V gene (reference sequence). The CDR3 loop spans 14 amino acids. CDR3 in DNA: TGTGCCAGTAGAATGGGAGGTATTATAGATACGCAGTATTTT. It is translated as CASRMGGIIDTQYF.

The chain combines TRBV5-4 with TRBJ2-3, with unresolved D. The germline gives CDR1 SGHNT, CDR2 YYREEE (reference sequence). The CDR3 runs to 13 residues. With 0 bases removed from V and 2 bases from J, the gap between germline ends came to 4 bases. The CDR3 DNA is TGTGCCAGCAGCTTGGCCACCACAGATACGCAGTATTTT. It is translated as CASSLATTDTQYF. The full variable domain, completed using reference TRBV5-4 and TRBJ2-3, is ETGVTQSPTHLIKTRGQQVTLRCSSQSGHNTVSWYQQALGQGPQFIFQYYREEENGRGNFPPRFSGLQFPNYSSELNVNALELDDSALYLCASSLATTDTQYFGPGTRLTVL.

This rearrangement joins TRBV2 to TRBJ2-7; weak D call: TRBD1 (6 bases). CDR3 length equals 14 residues. Trimming removed 4 bases at V and 2 bases at J, with 12 bases between. Germline-derived CDR1 and CDR2 are SNHLY and FYNNEI. The CDR3: CASSVQGETYEQYF. The CDR3 DNA sequence: TGTGCCAGCAGTGTACAGGGTGAGACCTACGAGCAGTACTTC.

This clone has just one count. V is TRBV6-5 and J is TRBJ1-2; no reliable D call. CDR3 length equals 13 residues. V lost 5 bases and J 5 bases, leaving 12 bases between the germline ends. CDR1 MNHEY and CDR2 SVGAGI come from the germline V gene. The CDR3 DNA reads TGTGCCAGCAGTCAGACTGCTGATTATGGCTACACCTTC. This encodes CASSQTADYGYTF.

This sequence joins TRBV7-9 and TRBJ2-1; 7 nucleotides agree with TRBD2. Germline loops: CDR1 SEHNR, CDR2 FQNEAQ (reference sequence). The J segment lost 12 bases and the V segment lost 3 bases, leaving 14 bases of the junction unmatched. The CDR3 totals 15 residues. The CDR3 spells CASSFGAGNSIGQFF. Here the CDR3 DNA reads TGTGCCAGCAGCTTTGGAGCGGGGAACTCTATAGGGCAGTTCTTC.

The gene calls are TRBV28 and TRBJ1-1; weak D call: TRBD1 (6 bases). Trimming left V 2 bases short and J 0 bases short, with 19 bases between. CDR3 length: 18 residues. CDR1 is MDHEN and CDR2 is SYDVKM in the germline V gene. CDR3 sequence (DNA): TGTGCCAGCAGTTTAACTTATGGTACAGGGCTGATGAACACTGAAGCTTTCTTT. Translating gives CASSLTYGTGLMNTEAFF.

This rearrangement joins TRBV10-3 to TRBJ2-5, with D unclear. This CDR3 region has 14 residues. Trimming removed 0 bases from V and 0 bases from J, with 5 bases in between. The germline V gene has CDR1 ENHRY and CDR2 SYGVKD. CDR3 in amino acids: CAISESEDQETQYF. In DNA form, the CDR3 reads TGTGCCATCAGTGAGTCTGAGGACCAAGAGACCCAGTACTTC.

The V call is TRBV2, the J call TRBJ2-3; 8 bases match TRBD2. The V and J ends lost 10 bases and 1 base, in that order; junction bases with no gene match: 7. The germline V gene has CDR1 SNHLY and CDR2 FYNNEI. The CDR3 is made up of 14 amino acids. CDR3 nucleotides: TGTGCCATCCGCGGGGGGCCTGGCACAGATACGCAGTATTTT. It is translated as CAIRGGPGTDTQYF.

The chain carries TRBV11-3 and TRBJ1-1; D ambiguous. Germline assignment: CDR1 SGHNT and CDR2 YENEEA. This CDR3 region has 13 residues. V shed 3 bases and J shed 4 bases, with 9 bases lying between them. CDR3 in DNA: TGTGCCAGCAGCTTTATGGGGTCCACTGAAGCTTTCTTT. Its translation: CASSFMGSTEAFF.

The V and J genes are TRBV4-1 and TRBJ2-5, with 8 bases fitting TRBD1. Germline V lookup: CDR1 MGHRA, CDR2 YSYEKL. The CDR3 has 17 amino acids. Unmatched junction bases numbered 15, after V lost 4 bases and J lost 5 bases. This chain's CDR3 is CASSPHRDRPILETQYF. DNA for the CDR3: TGCGCCAGCAGCCCTCACCGGGACAGGCCTATCTTGGAGACCCAGTACTTC.

V and J are TRBV4-1 and TRBJ2-1; D remains ambiguous. Germline loops: CDR1 MGHRA, CDR2 YSYEKL. V gave up 5 bases and J gave up 9 bases, with 11 bases separating them. The CDR3 length is 12 residues. The chain's CDR3 is CASSYRTGEQFF. The CDR3 bases are TGCGCCAGCAGCTACCGGACCGGTGAGCAGTTCTTC.

The DNA for the CDR3 is TGTGCCAGCAGCCGAAGCTCTGGGGCCAACGTCCTGACTTTC. Its translation: CASSRSSGANVLTF. This chain connects TRBV2 to TRBJ2-6, with D unresolved. Per germline, CDR1 SNHLY and CDR2 FYNNEI. Between the trimmed V and J ends, which lost 6 bases and 0 bases, there was a span of 6 bases. The CDR3 runs to 14 residues. The whole variable domain, remainder taken from reference TRBV2 and TRBJ2-6, is EPEVTQTPSHQVTQMGQEVILRCVPISNHLYFYWYRQILGQKVEFLVSFYNNEISEKSEIFDDQFSVERPDGSNFTLKIRSTKLEDSAMYFCASSRSSGANVLTFGAGSRLTVL.

V is TRBV4-2 and J is TRBJ2-3; tentative D call: TRBD2 (5 bases). Germline CDR1 LGHNA, CDR2 YNFKEQ. The CDR3 length is 18 residues. The ends were cut back, 3 bases at V and 5 bases at J, with 24 bases in the middle. The CDR3 DNA reads TGTGCCAGCAGCCAGGGTACCGCCGACAAATTAGGAGGAGATACGCAGTATTTT. Translating it yields CASSQGTADKLGGDTQYF.

The chain links TRBV7-8 to TRBJ2-5; 8 positions match TRBD1. The DNA matches TRBJ2-7 better at its end, which makes the J call doubtful. There are 15 residues in the CDR3. Germline CDR1 SGHVS, CDR2 FQNEAQ. The CDR3 DNA is TGTGCCAGCAGCTCCCGCCGGGACAGGAGCTACGAGCAGTACTTC. Residues: CASSSRRDRSYEQYF.